The 27 T cell receptor beta chains in this list originate from one sample, sequenced in a study of T cell repertoires in cytomegalovirus infection. TCRdb used MiXCR to reprocess the reads, holding one entry per CDR3 protein. The sample contains about 220,000 distinct CDR3 sequences, approximately 38% of which appear only once. These receptors have no known antigen. Specimen: CD8+ T cells from cultured PBMCs, collected from culture after CMV antigen stimulation. The receptors come from a human donor in good health (CMV status not recorded). Some clones in this sample may be carry-over from other donors' samples.

The rearrangement joins TRBV7-9 to TRBJ2-7; D is possibly TRBD2 (5 bases). The CDR3 is made up of 16 amino acids. V was clipped by 5 bases and J by 6 bases, with 23 bases between them. From germline, CDR1 is SEHNR and CDR2 FQNEAQ (reference sequence). CDR3 nucleotide sequence: TGTGCCAGCAGCCTCGACTTGGGGAGTTTGGCGGCCGAGCAGTACTTC. Encoded protein: CASSLDLGSLAAEQYF.

The J gene is TRBJ1-4, the V gene TRBV28; TRBD1 agrees at 8 bases. J gave up 8 bases and V 4 bases, and 9 bases lay outside the gene matches. The germline V gene has CDR1 MDHEN and CDR2 SYDVKM. There are 15 residues in the CDR3. The CDR3 loop reads CASSSKWTGIEKLFF. The DNA for the CDR3 is TGTGCCAGCAGTTCGAAGTGGACAGGGATCGAAAAACTGTTTTTT.

There are a few counts of this clonotype. The chain recombines TRBV28 with TRBJ1-5; possible D gene TRBD1, 5 bases. Deletions cut 6 bases from V and 4 bases from J, with 16 bases between. Germline assignment: CDR1 MDHEN and CDR2 SYDVKM. This CDR3 is built from 15 residues. Here the CDR3 DNA reads TGTGCCAGCAGCACTAGGGACTCGCTAAATCAGCCCCAGCATTTT. This codes for CASSTRDSLNQPQHF.

The rearrangement joins TRBV10-2 to TRBJ2-5; D is tentatively TRBD1 or TRBD2 (6 bases each). V lost 6 bases and J lost 5, with 22 bases in between. CDR1 and CDR2 from the germline V gene are WSHSY and SAAADI. The CDR3 length is 16 residues. The CDR3 spells CASSKFRGPPRETQYF. CDR3 coding DNA: TGCGCCAGCAGCAAATTTCGGGGGCCACCCCGGGAGACCCAGTACTTC.

Worth noting for this clonotype: Relative to the germline gene, one junction end is altered; a read error may explain this. This chain connects TRBV27 to TRBJ1-1; D gene unclear. The CDR3 sequence is 16 residues long. The V gene's germline CDR1 is MNHEY and CDR2 SMNVEV (reference sequence). In DNA form, the CDR3 reads TGTGACAGCAGTCCCATTCTGTCATCGGCCTCCACTGAAGCTTTCTTT. It translates to CDSSPILSSASTEAFF.

This chain links TRBV4-2 with TRBJ2-7; 8 bases are a match to TRBD2. Germline V gene data show CDR1 as LGHNA and CDR2 as YNFKEQ. This CDR3 spans 15 amino acids. With 3 bases clipped from V and 6 bases from J, the junction kept 10 bases outside the gene matches. The CDR3 DNA follows: TGTGCCAGCAGCCAGGAGCCGGGACTAGGGGCCGAGCAGTACTTC. Translating it yields CASSQEPGLGAEQYF.

This clonotype was seen more than once but under ten times. The chain couples TRBV11-2 to TRBJ2-7; no clear D gene. Trimming shortened V by 3 bases and J by 2 bases, and 5 bases separated the two germline ends. The CDR3 runs to 12 residues. Germline V gene sequence: CDR1 SGHAT, CDR2 FQNNGV. The CDR3 region is CASSFHPYEQYF. The CDR3 nucleotides read TGTGCCAGCAGCTTTCACCCCTACGAGCAGTACTTC.

The J gene is TRBJ2-1, the V gene TRBV24-1; D unclear. Trimming pared 3 bases from V and 9 bases from J, leaving 8 bases between. This CDR3 has 12 amino acids. CDR1 KGHDR and CDR2 SFDVKD come from the germline V gene. The CDR3 sequence is CATSDGLSEQFF. The CDR3 region has the DNA TGTGCCACCAGTGATGGTTTATCTGAGCAGTTCTTC.

The chain recombines TRBV6-5 with TRBJ1-1, with D hard to call. The CDR3 loop spans 14 amino acids. Trimming shortened V by 2 bases and J by 1 base, and 8 bases separated the two germline ends. Per germline, CDR1 MNHEY and CDR2 SVGAGI. This CDR3 reads CASSYRTPNTEAFF. The CDR3 DNA reads TGTGCCAGCAGTTACAGGACGCCGAACACTGAAGCTTTCTTT.

The rearrangement links TRBV27 to TRBJ2-1; 12 nucleotides line up with TRBD2. CDR1 is MNHEY and CDR2 is SMNVEV in the germline V gene (reference sequence). V gave up 5 bases and J gave up 8 bases; unmatched junction bases: 7. The CDR3 has 15 residues. In DNA, the CDR3 is TGTGCCAGCAGTACAGGACTAGCGGGATGGGATGAGCAGTTCTTC. Amino acids: CASSTGLAGWDEQFF.

The V and J genes are TRBV28 and TRBJ2-7, with D possibly matching TRBD1 (8 bases). CDR1 and CDR2 from the germline V gene are MDHEN and SYDVKM. The CDR3 is 16 residues long. With 6 bases removed from V and 7 bases from J, the gap between germline ends came to 25 bases. The CDR3 DNA follows: TGTGCCAGCAGCCTCTATCCAGGACAGGGAGGGGGGGAGCAGTACTTC. It is translated as CASSLYPGQGGGEQYF.

The chain couples TRBV7-9 to TRBJ2-7; 9 bases map to TRBD1. Trimming at V came to 6 bases and at J to 4 bases, leaving 10 bases not matched to a gene. From germline, CDR1 is SEHNR and CDR2 FQNEAQ (reference sequence). CDR3 size: 15 residues. The CDR3 reads CASSRTGGLRYEQYF. For the CDR3, the DNA is TGTGCCAGCAGTCGTACAGGGGGCCTTAGGTACGAGCAGTACTTC.

The rearrangement uses TRBV4-1 and TRBJ2-1; 9 bases match TRBD2. In germline, CDR1 is MGHRA, CDR2 YSYEKL. The CDR3 loop spans 14 amino acids. V trimming: 4 bases; J trimming: 8 bases; junction bases outside the gene matches: 6. CDR3 loop: CASSLPRGGHEQFF. In DNA form, the CDR3 reads TGCGCCAGCAGCCTCCCGCGGGGGGGTCATGAGCAGTTCTTC.

This clonotype showed up many times. V is TRBV5-1 and J is TRBJ2-1; no reliable D call. The CDR3 extends over 15 amino acids. V dropped 3 bases and J dropped 4 bases, with 14 bases sitting between them. Germline lookup yields CDR1 SGHRS and CDR2 YFSETQ. DNA of the CDR3: TGCGCCAGCAGCTGGGTGGCACCCCAATACAATGAGCAGTTCTTC. Its translation is CASSWVAPQYNEQFF.

This clonotype was recorded many times. The V call is TRBV7-6, the J call TRBJ2-1; TRBD2 agrees at 10 bases. V was clipped by 2 bases and J by 4 bases; unmatched bases: 5. The CDR3 covers 16 residues. Germline V gene lookup returns CDR1 SGHVS and CDR2 FNYEAQ. The CDR3 loop reads CASSLISGGEYNEQFF. Here the CDR3 DNA reads TGTGCCAGCAGCTTAATAAGCGGGGGGGAATACAATGAGCAGTTCTTC.

This clonotype showed up just a few times. CDR3 sequence reads: CASSLSDNTEAFF. CDR3 sequence (DNA): TGTGCCAGCAGTTTATCTGACAACACTGAAGCTTTCTTT. The J gene is TRBJ1-1, the V gene TRBV27, with D unclear. The CDR3 sequence is 13 residues long. With 0 bases removed from V and 2 bases from J, the gap between germline ends came to 4 bases. CDR1 is MNHEY, CDR2 SMNVEV, per germline (reference sequence).

This clonotype was found once. The chain is built from TRBV20-1 and TRBJ2-1; perhaps TRBD2 as D (5 bases). With 0 bases removed from V and 4 bases from J, the gap between germline ends came to 10 bases. The CDR3 length is 14 residues. Per the germline V gene, CDR1 is DFQATT and CDR2 is SNEGSKA (reference sequence). The CDR3 protein is CSARDLSGYNEQFF. The CDR3 region has the DNA TGCAGTGCTAGAGATCTAAGCGGATACAATGAGCAGTTCTTC.

This clonotype was seen a few times. This chain uses TRBV11-2 with TRBJ2-1, with D possibly TRBD1 on 5 matching bases. CDR3 size: 17 residues. Germline CDR1 reads SGHAT; CDR2 reads FQNNGV. The V end lost 5 bases, the J end lost 2 bases, and 19 bases lay between the germline ends. This CDR3 reads CASSPPPETVTYNEQFF. The DNA for the CDR3 is TGTGCCAGCAGCCCACCCCCGGAGACAGTTACCTACAATGAGCAGTTCTTC.

The V and J genes are TRBV20-1 and TRBJ2-5, with 11 bases aligning to TRBD1. Germline V CDR1 and CDR2: DFQATT, SNEGSKA (reference sequence). CDR3 length: 15 residues. V gave up 3 bases and J gave up 3 bases; unmatched junction bases: 6. CDR3 in amino acids: CSASPRDRGEETQYF. The CDR3 DNA sequence: TGCAGTGCTAGCCCTCGGGACAGGGGGGAAGAGACCCAGTACTTC.

The chain is built from TRBV13 and TRBJ1-1; 11 bases align to TRBD1. Unmatched junction bases numbered 5, after V lost 5 bases and J lost 0 bases. The CDR3 contains 16 residues. Germline-derived CDR1 and CDR2 are PRHDT and FYEKMQ (reference sequence). CDR3 bases: TGTGCCAGCAGCACCAGGACAGGGGGCTTGAACACTGAAGCTTTCTTT. It yields the protein CASSTRTGGLNTEAFF.

This clonotype occurred many times. The V gene is TRBV7-2, the J gene TRBJ2-7; the D is unclear. The V gene's germline CDR1 is SGHTA and CDR2 FQGNSA. Between the trimmed V and J ends, which lost 5 bases and 5 bases, there was a span of 13 bases. The CDR3 is made up of 13 amino acids. In DNA form, the CDR3 reads TGTGCCAGCAGCCCCCCCTCCTTGGACGAGCAGTACTTC. It yields the protein CASSPPSLDEQYF. Drawing the rest from reference TRBV7-2 and TRBJ2-7, the complete variable domain is GAGVSQSPSNKVTEKGKDVELRCDPISGHTALYWYRQSLGQGLEFLIYFQGNSAPDKSGLPSDRFSAERTGGSVSTLTIQRTQQEDSAVYLCASSPPSLDEQYFGPGTRLTVT.

This clonotype was seen a few times. The chain uses TRBV2 and TRBJ1-2, with 7 bases aligning to TRBD1. CDR3 length equals 12 residues. Germline CDR1 is SNHLY and CDR2 is FYNNEI. The J segment lost 6 bases and the V segment lost 5 bases, leaving 3 bases of the junction unmatched. In nucleotides, the CDR3 is TGTGCCAGCAGTAATGGACAGGATGGCTACACCTTC. Amino acids: CASSNGQDGYTF.

V gene TRBV29-1 combines with J gene TRBJ2-7; 15 bases are a match to TRBD2. The CDR3 has 15 amino acids. CDR1 SQVTM and CDR2 ANQGSEA come from the germline V gene. Germline trimming cut 6 bases from V and 5 bases from J; bases unmatched to any gene: 8. Here the CDR3 DNA reads TGCAGCGTCGCAAGGACTAGCGGGGGGGCAGACGAGCAGTACTTC. It yields the protein CSVARTSGGADEQYF.

V is TRBV2 and J is TRBJ1-1; 10 bases are a match to TRBD1. Trimming took 6 bases from V and 3 from J; bases not matched to a gene: 4. The CDR3 has 14 residues. Germline V lookup: CDR1 SNHLY, CDR2 FYNNEI. The CDR3 nucleotides are TGTGCCAGCAGGGTGACAGGGGGCTACACTGAAGCTTTCTTT. It encodes CASRVTGGYTEAFF. The full variable domain, in which reference TRBV2 and TRBJ1-1 provide the parts outside the CDR3, is EPEVTQTPSHQVTQMGQEVILRCVPISNHLYFYWYRQILGQKVEFLVSFYNNEISEKSEIFDDQFSVERPDGSNFTLKIRSTKLEDSAMYFCASRVTGGYTEAFFGQGTRLTVV.

In this sample, this clonotype turned up a few times. The chain carries TRBV19 and TRBJ1-5, with TRBD1 identical over 9 bases. Unmatched junction bases numbered 10, after V lost 7 bases and J lost 6 bases. There are 15 residues in the CDR3. Germline V gene sequence: CDR1 LNHDA, CDR2 SQIVND (reference sequence). CDR3 loop: CASTPGTGRSQPQHF. The CDR3 DNA reads as TGTGCCAGTACCCCCGGGACAGGGAGGAGTCAGCCCCAGCATTTT.

A single count supports this clonotype. V is TRBV15 and J is TRBJ1-5; tentatively, D is TRBD1 (6 bases). The CDR3 is 15 amino acids. CDR1 is LNHNV and CDR2 is YYDKDF in the germline V gene (reference sequence). V lost 1 base to trimming and J lost 1 base, with 8 bases between them. The CDR3 sequence: CATSRGGGSNQPQHF. CDR3 DNA sequence: TGTGCCACCAGCAGAGGAGGGGGAAGCAATCAGCCCCAGCATTTT.

V and J are TRBV19 and TRBJ1-5; 7 nucleotides match TRBD1. Germline V gene sequence: CDR1 LNHDA, CDR2 SQIVND (reference sequence). This CDR3 spans 15 amino acids. Trimming at V came to 3 bases and at J to 5 bases, leaving 7 bases not matched to a gene. The CDR3 spells CASSIRTGGYQPQHF. The DNA of the CDR3 is TGTGCCAGTAGTATTAGGACAGGCGGGTATCAGCCCCAGCATTTT. The whole variable domain, remainder taken from reference TRBV19 and TRBJ1-5, is DGGITQSPKYLFRKEGQNVTLSCEQNLNHDAMYWYRQDPGQGLRLIYYSQIVNDFQKGDIAEGYSVSREKKESFPLTVTSAQKNPTAFYLCASSIRTGGYQPQHFGDGTRLSIL.